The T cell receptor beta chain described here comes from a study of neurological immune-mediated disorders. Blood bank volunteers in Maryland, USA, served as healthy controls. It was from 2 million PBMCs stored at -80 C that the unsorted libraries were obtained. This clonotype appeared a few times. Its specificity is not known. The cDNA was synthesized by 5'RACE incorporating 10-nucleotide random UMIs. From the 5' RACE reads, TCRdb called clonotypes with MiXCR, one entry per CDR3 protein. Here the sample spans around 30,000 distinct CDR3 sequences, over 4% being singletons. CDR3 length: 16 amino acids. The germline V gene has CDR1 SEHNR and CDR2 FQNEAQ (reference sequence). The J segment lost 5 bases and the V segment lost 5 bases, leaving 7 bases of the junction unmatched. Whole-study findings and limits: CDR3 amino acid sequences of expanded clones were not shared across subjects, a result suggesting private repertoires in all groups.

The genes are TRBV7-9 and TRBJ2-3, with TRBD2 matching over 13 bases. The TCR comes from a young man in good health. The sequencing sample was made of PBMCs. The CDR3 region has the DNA TGTGCCAGCAGCCAAAGAGGACTAGCGGGGGAAGATACGCAGTATTTT. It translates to CASSQRGLAGEDTQYF.